A selection of T cell receptor beta chains follows, all from one sample in a study of breast tumors, draining lymph nodes, adjacent tissues. One entry per CDR3 protein results from TCRdb running MiXCR on the multiplex PCR reads. The table lists some 47,000 distinct CDR3 sequences, under 55% of them singletons. The sequencing input was breast tumor tissue. Source of these receptors: a female donor with breast cancer. Some clones in this sample may be carry-over from other donors' samples. CDR3s include the opening cysteine and the closing phenylalanine or tryptophan. A D gene is named only where the DNA matches it firmly. Size is stated for part of the rows, as once, few or many counts, or as a class when the clone is expanded.

many	-	TRBJ1-5	TRBV29-1	TGCAGCGCCCGCCTGGCTGGGAGCCAGAATCAGCCCCAGCATTTT	CSARLAGSQNQPQHF
many	-	TRBJ1-5	TRBV5-1	TGCGCCAGCAGCTTGGCCCCTCTTGGAAGCAATCAGCCCCAGCATTTT	CASSLAPLGSNQPQHF
-	TRBD2	TRBJ2-5	TRBV7-3	TGTGCCAGCAGCAGCGGACTAGCGTCAGAGACCCAGTACTTC	CASSSGLASETQYF
many	TRBD2	TRBJ2-7	TRBV12-3/TRBV12-4	TGTGCCAGCGGGACTAGCGGGACCCTTTCCTACGAGCAGTACTTC	CASGTSGTLSYEQYF
-	-	TRBJ2-7	TRBV25-1	TGTGCCAGCAGTGCTAGAGCGGAAAGAGCCGGATCCCACGAGCAGTACTTC	CASSARAERAGSHEQYF
-	TRBD1	TRBJ1-2	TRBV9	TGCGCCAGCAGGTTGGCCACAGGGGGGGATAACTATGGCTACACCTTC	CASRLATGGDNYGYTF
many	-	TRBJ1-2	TRBV25-1	TGTGCCAGCAGCGAACCGGGCGATGGCTACACCTTC	CASSEPGDGYTF
many	-	TRBJ2-5	TRBV7-2	TGTGCCAGCAGTTGGCAGGTCGGAGAGACCCAGTACTTC	CASSWQVGETQYF
-	-	TRBJ2-6	TRBV11-3	TGTGCCAGCAGCCCAAGAGGGGCCAACGTCCTGACTTTC	CASSPRGANVLTF
-	-	TRBJ1-2	TRBV6-5	TGTGCCAGCTCGGGGGTCGGGGATGGCTACACCTTC	CASSGVGDGYTF
once	-	TRBJ2-2	TRBV19	TGTGCCAGTATCAATGGGGCCGACACCGAGGAACTGTTTTTT	CASINGADTEELFF
-	-	TRBJ2-1	TRBV7-6	TGTGCCAGCAGCTCAGGGAGCTCCTACAATGGGCAGTTCTTC	CASSSGSSYNGQFF
-	-	TRBJ1-2	TRBV20-1	TGCAGTGTTAGTCAACAGGGCCGGGAGGGCTACACCTTC	CSVSQQGREGYTF
-	TRBD2	TRBJ2-7	TRBV6-1	TGTGCCAGCAACCGACTAGCGAGCCACGAGCAGTACTTC	CASNRLASHEQYF
many	-	TRBJ2-1	TRBV9	TGTGCCAGCTCCGAAGTGGGAACCCACAATGAGCAGTTCTTC	CASSEVGTHNEQFF
many	-	TRBJ1-5	TRBV20-1	TGCAGTGCTAGGGCCCGACCCCCCAGGGGCGCCAATCAGCCCCAGCATTTT	CSARARPPRGANQPQHF
many	-	TRBJ2-7	TRBV4-1	TGCGCCAGCAGCCTCTCTAATCCCGGCGAGCAGTACTTC	CASSLSNPGEQYF
many	TRBD1	TRBJ1-1	TRBV7-8	TGTGCCAGCAGCTTTAGGACAGGGTACACTGAAGCTTTCTTT	CASSFRTGYTEAFF
-	-	TRBJ2-3	TRBV14	TGTGCCAGCAGCCAAGATTTCATAACGGGACTGGAAACAGATACGCAGTATTTT	CASSQDFITGLETDTQYF
many	-	TRBJ2-2	TRBV20-1	TGCAGTGCTAGCGCCCCCGTGGGCACCGGGGAGCTGTTTTTT	CSASAPVGTGELFF
many	-	TRBJ2-2	TRBV15	TGTGCCAGTAGGGAACAGACGAACACCGGGGAGCTGTTTTTT	CASREQTNTGELFF
many	TRBD2	TRBJ2-5	TRBV7-9	TGTGCCAGCAGCCCCGGGACTAGCGGGAGGGCCGAAGAGACCCAGTACTTC	CASSPGTSGRAEETQYF
-	TRBD2	TRBJ2-1	TRBV28	TGTGCCAGCACCCAACCACCCCGGTCTAGCGGGAGGTACAGTGAGCAGTTCTTC	CASTQPPRSSGRYSEQFF
many	-	TRBJ2-7	TRBV5-8	TGTGCCAGCAGCTTTACCATGGGGTACGAGCAGTACTTC	CASSFTMGYEQYF
-	-	TRBJ2-1	TRBV11-2	TGTGCCAGCAGCCCTCCAGTACCTGAGCAGTTCTTC	CASSPPVPEQFF
-	-	TRBJ2-6	TRBV28	TGTGCCAGCAGTTTAAGGTCTGGGGCCAACGTCCTGACTTTC	CASSLRSGANVLTF
few	-	TRBJ1-2	TRBV12-3/TRBV12-4	TGTGCCAGCAGTTTATGGGGGGGCGGCTATGGCTACACCTTC	CASSLWGGGYGYTF
many	TRBD1	TRBJ2-5	TRBV6-2/TRBV6-3	TGTGCCAGCAGCAGACAGGGGACAGAGACCCAGTACTTC	CASSRQGTETQYF
many	TRBD1	TRBJ1-4	TRBV19	TGTGCCAGTAGACGACAGGGAACTAATGAAAAACTGTTTTTT	CASRRQGTNEKLFF
many	-	TRBJ2-3	TRBV20-1	TGCAGTGCCATAACCGGGACGGATAGCACAGATACGCAGTATTTT	CSAITGTDSTDTQYF
once	TRBD2	TRBJ2-5	TRBV7-9	TGTGCCAGCAGCTTGACTAGCGCGGGGAAAGAGACCCAGTACTTC	CASSLTSAGKETQYF
many	TRBD1	TRBJ1-3	TRBV7-2	TGTGCCAGCAGTTTTCGACAGGGACTTTCTGGAAACACCATATATTTT	CASSFRQGLSGNTIYF
medium-sized	-	TRBJ2-5	TRBV7-2	TGTGCCAGCAGCTTAAGTCGGGGCCAAGAGACCCAGTACTTC	CASSLSRGQETQYF
many	TRBD1	TRBJ1-4	TRBV2	TGTGCCAGCAGTGAAGGGGGACAGGGTAATGAAAAACTGTTTTTT	CASSEGGQGNEKLFF
-	-	TRBJ2-3	TRBV5-1	TGCGCCAGCAGCCCCGGGACCCTTCAAGTAGATGAGCAGTATTTT	CASSPGTLQVDEQYF
many	-	TRBJ2-3	TRBV6-1	TGTGCCAGCAGGACTCCGACGGGCACAGATACGCAGTATTTT	CASRTPTGTDTQYF
many	-	TRBJ2-1	TRBV5-1	TGCGCCAGCAGCTTTGAGGGCTCCTACAATGAGCAGTTCTTC	CASSFEGSYNEQFF